This T cell receptor (beta chain) was recorded in a study of blood T cell repertoires in COVID-19. The table came from immunoSEQ multiplex PCR; TCRdb's copy has only in-frame clones and leaves some out. This repertoire shows roughly 120,000 clones, about three quarters found once; its top ten account for around 4.7%. Germline V gene data show CDR1 as MRHNA and CDR2 as SNTAGT. This CDR3 contains 14 residues. The V end was cut by 1 base, the J end by 2 bases, with 9 bases between. V is TRBV6-4 and J is TRBJ2-7; maybe TRBD1 (6 bases). The sequence was collected from a human donor in a cohort sampled during active or convalescent COVID-19. The sequencing sample was made of peripheral blood. CDR3 sequence reads: CASSDWDTTYEQYF. CDR3 sequence (DNA): TGTGCCAGCAGTGACTGGGACACAACCTACGAGCAGTACTTC.